This T cell receptor (beta chain) was captured by sequencing in a study of T cell responses to AZD1222 COVID-19 vaccine. Profiled with immunoSEQ multiplex PCR; TCRdb holds only in-frame clones, not every one. Among tens of thousands of clones listed, around nine tenths were seen once. Broader study findings: Clonal diversity may have been underestimated in mostly white British donors.

As to this clone: As yet, its antigen is unknown.

V gave up 4 bases and J gave up 7 bases; unmatched junction bases: 10. CDR1 and CDR2 (germline): SGDLS, YYNGEE. The CDR3 contains 14 residues. The rearrangement joins TRBV9 to TRBJ1-2; 7 positions agree with TRBD1. The clonotype originates from an adult in good health. Sequenced material: peripheral blood, taken on day 0 of MenACWY control vaccination. CDR3 residues: CASSPSWGQSGYTF. DNA for the CDR3: TGTGCCAGCAGCCCGAGCTGGGGACAGAGTGGCTACACCTTC.